Below are 5 T cell receptor beta chains sequenced from a single sample in a study of blood T cell repertoires in COVID-19. TCRdb keeps only in-frame clones here, not all; method: immunoSEQ multiplex PCR. The sample lists 96,000 or so clones; 80% to 90% were seen once. Material for sequencing was peripheral blood. These TCRs come from a human donor with COVID-19, enrolled during active disease. The donor label of this sample is uncertain.

To note about this clone: Additional DNA sequences in this sample encode the identical CDR3. The genes are TRBV30 and TRBJ1-6, with 7 positions matching TRBD1. Per the germline V gene, CDR1 is GTSNPN and CDR2 is SVGIG (reference sequence). The trim removed 5 bases at V and 7 bases at J, leaving 5 bases unmatched. This CDR3 is 13 amino acids long. CDR3 protein: CAWRDSLNSPLHF. The CDR3 nucleotides are TGTGCCTGGCGGGACAGTCTGAATTCACCCCTCCACTTT.

The rearrangement uses TRBV10-3 and TRBJ2-7, with 11 bases identical to TRBD1. V dropped 7 bases and J dropped 10; count of bases not matched to a gene: 6. CDR3 length: 12 residues. The germline CDR1 and CDR2 sequences are ENHRY and SYGVKD. CDR3 DNA: TGTGCCATCAACCCGGGACAGGGGGTACAGTACTTC. Its translation: CAINPGQGVQYF.

V and J are TRBV6-4 and TRBJ1-5, with 9 bases fitting TRBD1. The CDR3 loop spans 18 amino acids. Germline V lookup: CDR1 MRHNA, CDR2 SNTAGT. V lost 2 bases to trimming and J lost 4 bases; unmatched junction nucleotides: 12. The CDR3 nucleotides read TGTGCCAGCAGTGACCCCGATAATGCGGGACAGGGTAATCAGCCCCAGCATTTT. Translating it yields CASSDPDNAGQGNQPQHF.

V gene TRBV12-3 or TRBV12-4 combines with J gene TRBJ1-1; 7 positions agree with TRBD1. Losses at the gene ends were 6 bases for V and 9 bases for J; bases not matched to a gene: 10. This CDR3 is 13 amino acids long. As DNA, the CDR3 is TGTGCCAGCAGCACGACAGGGCCCCTCCAAGCTTTCTTT. Its protein product is CASSTTGPLQAFF.

The V gene is TRBV27, the J gene TRBJ2-5; a possible D gene is TRBD2 (6 bases). Trimming took 8 bases from V and 5 from J, leaving 9 bases between them. CDR1 and CDR2 from the germline V gene are MNHEY and SMNVEV (reference sequence). The CDR3 totals 11 residues. The CDR3 DNA follows: TGTGCCAGCTTCCGGGGGGAGACCCAGTACTTC. It is translated as CASFRGETQYF.